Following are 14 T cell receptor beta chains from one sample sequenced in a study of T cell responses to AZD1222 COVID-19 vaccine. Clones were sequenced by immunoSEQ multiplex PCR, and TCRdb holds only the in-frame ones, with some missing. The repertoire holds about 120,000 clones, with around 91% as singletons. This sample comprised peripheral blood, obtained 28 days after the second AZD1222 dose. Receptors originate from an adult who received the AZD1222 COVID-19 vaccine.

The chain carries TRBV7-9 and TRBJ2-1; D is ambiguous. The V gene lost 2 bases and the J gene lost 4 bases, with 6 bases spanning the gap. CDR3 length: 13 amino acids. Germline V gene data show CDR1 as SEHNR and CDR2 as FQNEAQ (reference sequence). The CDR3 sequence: CASSLISYNEQFF. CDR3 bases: TGTGCCAGCAGCTTAATCTCATACAATGAGCAGTTCTTC. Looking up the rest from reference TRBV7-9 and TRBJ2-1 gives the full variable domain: DTGVSQNPRHKITKRGQNVTFRCDPISEHNRLYWYRQTLGQGPEFLTYFQNEAQLEKSRLLSDRFSAERPKGSFSTLEIQRTEQGDSAMYLCASSLISYNEQFFGPGTRLTVL.

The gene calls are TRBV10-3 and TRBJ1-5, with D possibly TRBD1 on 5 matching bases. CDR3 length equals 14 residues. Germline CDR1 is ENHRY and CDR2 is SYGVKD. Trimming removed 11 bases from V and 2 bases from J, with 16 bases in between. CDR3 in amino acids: CASQGPDRNQPQHF. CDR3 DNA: TGTGCCTCCCAGGGTCCTGATCGCAATCAGCCCCAGCATTTT.

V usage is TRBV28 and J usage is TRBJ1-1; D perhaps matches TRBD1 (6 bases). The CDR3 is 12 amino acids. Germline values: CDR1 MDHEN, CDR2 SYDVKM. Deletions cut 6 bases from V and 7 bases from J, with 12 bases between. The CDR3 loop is CASSVRDNEAFF. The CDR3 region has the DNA TGTGCCAGCAGCGTCCGGGACAATGAAGCTTTCTTT.

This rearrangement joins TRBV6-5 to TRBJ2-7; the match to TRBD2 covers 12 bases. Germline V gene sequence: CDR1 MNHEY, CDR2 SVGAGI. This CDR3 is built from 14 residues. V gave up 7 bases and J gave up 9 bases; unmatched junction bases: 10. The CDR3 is CASTTGGLAGLQYF. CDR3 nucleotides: TGTGCCAGCACTACCGGTGGACTAGCGGGGCTGCAGTACTTC.

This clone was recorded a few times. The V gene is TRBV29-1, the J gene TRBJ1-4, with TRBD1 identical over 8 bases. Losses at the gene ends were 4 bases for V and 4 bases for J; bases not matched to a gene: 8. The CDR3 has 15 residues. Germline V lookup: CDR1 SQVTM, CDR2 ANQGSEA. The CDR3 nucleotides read TGCAGCGTTGGATTTCAGGGGGCCGTTAATGAAAAACTGTTTTTT. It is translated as CSVGFQGAVNEKLFF.

The CDR3 sequence is CASSQVEGRENTIYF. As DNA, the CDR3 is TGCGCCAGCAGCCAAGTGGAGGGGCGTGAAAACACCATATATTTT. The V and J genes are TRBV4-1 and TRBJ1-3, with TRBD1 as a possible D gene (5 bases). Trimming left V 1 base short and J 6 bases short, with 13 bases between. CDR1 MGHRA and CDR2 YSYEKL come from the germline V gene. CDR3 length equals 15 residues.

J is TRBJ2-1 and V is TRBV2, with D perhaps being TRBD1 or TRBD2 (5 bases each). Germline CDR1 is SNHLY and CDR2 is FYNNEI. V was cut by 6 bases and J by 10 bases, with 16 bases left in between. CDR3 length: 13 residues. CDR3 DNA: TGTGCCAGCAGCCTCGGGACCGGTGCGGAGCAGTTCTTC. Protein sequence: CASSLGTGAEQFF.

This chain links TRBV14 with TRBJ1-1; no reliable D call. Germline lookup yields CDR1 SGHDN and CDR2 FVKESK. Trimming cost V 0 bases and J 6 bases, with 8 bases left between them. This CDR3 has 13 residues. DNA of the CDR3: TGTGCCAGCAGCCAAGATTTGGGGTCTGAAGCTTTCTTT. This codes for CASSQDLGSEAFF.

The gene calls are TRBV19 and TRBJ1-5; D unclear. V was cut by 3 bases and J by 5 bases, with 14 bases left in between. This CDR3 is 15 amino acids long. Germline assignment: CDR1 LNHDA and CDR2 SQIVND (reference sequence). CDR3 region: CASSIRPGRDQPQHF. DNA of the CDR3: TGTGCCAGTAGTATCCGACCTGGGCGGGATCAGCCCCAGCATTTT.

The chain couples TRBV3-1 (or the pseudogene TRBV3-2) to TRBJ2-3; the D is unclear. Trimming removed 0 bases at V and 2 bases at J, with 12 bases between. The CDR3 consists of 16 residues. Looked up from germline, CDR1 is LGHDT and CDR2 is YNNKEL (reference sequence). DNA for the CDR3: TGTGCCAGCAGCCAAGAGGGCCTAGAATACACAGATACGCAGTATTTT. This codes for CASSQEGLEYTDTQYF.

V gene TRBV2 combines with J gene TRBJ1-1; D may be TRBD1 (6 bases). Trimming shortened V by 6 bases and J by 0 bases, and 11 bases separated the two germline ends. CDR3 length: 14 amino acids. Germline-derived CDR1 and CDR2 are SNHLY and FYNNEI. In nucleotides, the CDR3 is TGTGCCAGCAGCTTGGGGGCACTGAACACTGAAGCTTTCTTT. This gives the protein CASSLGALNTEAFF.

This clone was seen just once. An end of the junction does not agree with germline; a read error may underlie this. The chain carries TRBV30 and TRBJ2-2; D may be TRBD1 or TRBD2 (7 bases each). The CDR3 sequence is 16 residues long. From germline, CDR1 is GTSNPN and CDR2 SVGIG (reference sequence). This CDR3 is CAGRGQRVTNTGELFF. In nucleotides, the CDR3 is TGTGCCGGGAGGGGACAGCGGGTGACGAACACCGGGGAGCTGTTTTTT.

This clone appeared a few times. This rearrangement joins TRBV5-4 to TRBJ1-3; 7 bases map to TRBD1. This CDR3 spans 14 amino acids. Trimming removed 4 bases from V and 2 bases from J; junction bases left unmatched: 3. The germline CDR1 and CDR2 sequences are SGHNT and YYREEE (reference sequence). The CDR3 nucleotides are TGTGCCAGCAGCGTTGACAGGGCTGGAAACACCATATATTTT. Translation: CASSVDRAGNTIYF.

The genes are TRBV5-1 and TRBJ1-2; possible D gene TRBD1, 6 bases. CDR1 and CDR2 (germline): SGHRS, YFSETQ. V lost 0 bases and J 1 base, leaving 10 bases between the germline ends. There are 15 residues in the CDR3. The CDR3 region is CASSLAVGGNYGYTF. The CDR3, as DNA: TGCGCCAGCAGCTTGGCCGTAGGGGGTAACTATGGCTACACCTTC.